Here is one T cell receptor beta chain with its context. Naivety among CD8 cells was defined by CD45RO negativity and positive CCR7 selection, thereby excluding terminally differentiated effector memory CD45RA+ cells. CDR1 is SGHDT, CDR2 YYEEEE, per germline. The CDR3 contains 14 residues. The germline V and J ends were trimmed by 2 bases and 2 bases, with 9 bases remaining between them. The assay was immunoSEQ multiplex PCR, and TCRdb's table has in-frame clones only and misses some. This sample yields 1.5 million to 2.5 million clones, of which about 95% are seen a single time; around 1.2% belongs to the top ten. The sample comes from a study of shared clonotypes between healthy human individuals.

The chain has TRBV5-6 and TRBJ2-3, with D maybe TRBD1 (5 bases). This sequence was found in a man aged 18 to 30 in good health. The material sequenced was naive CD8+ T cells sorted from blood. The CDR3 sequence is CASSFSRATDTQYF. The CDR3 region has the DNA TGTGCCAGCAGCTTTTCCAGGGCCACAGATACGCAGTATTTT. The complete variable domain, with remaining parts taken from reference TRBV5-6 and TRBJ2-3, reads DAGVTQSPTHLIKTRGQQVTLRCSPKSGHDTVSWYQQALGQGPQFIFQYYEEEERQRGNFPDRFSGHQFPNYSSELNVNALLLGDSALYLCASSFSRATDTQYFGPGTRLTVL.